This T cell receptor beta chain was profiled in a study of cytomegalovirus exposure and HLA in healthy donors. Looking at the study overall: Roughly 180 million T cells yielded 110 million or so unique TCR beta sequences in earlier analysis. Study-wide results and caveats: A cluster of highly shared sequence variants was likely a sequencing artifact. Fewer N-insertions (relative to the 666-donor mean) were reportedly seen in an Asian-associated ancestry cluster in a later analysis.

Germline assignment: CDR1 MDHEN and CDR2 SYDVKM. This CDR3 is 13 amino acids long. Amplification used 60 Vbeta primers and 13 Jbeta primers. Sequencing used immunoSEQ multiplex PCR; TCRdb keeps in-frame clones, though not all of them. Seen in this sample are some 55,000 clones; the ten most common clones hold 6% to 7.5%. In regard to this clone: The target antigen is unknown. Sequence at one end of the junction differs from germline and may be a read error.

Participants comprised healthy donors of bone marrow. The chain joins TRBV28 to TRBJ1-1; 11 bases fit TRBD1. This clonotype was sampled from a woman in her 40s in good health and CMV-seronegative. Sample: PBMCs. The CDR3, as DNA: TGTGCCAGCAGTCCGGACAGGGGGCTATTTAAGTCCTTT. Translation: CASSPDRGLFKSF.